This T cell receptor (beta chain) was sequenced in a study of blood T cell repertoires in COVID-19. Study-level information: Samples representing acute and convalescent COVID-19 were sourced from the United States, Italy and Spain.

CDR1 SGHVS and CDR2 FQNEAQ come from the germline V gene. This CDR3 spans 14 amino acids. V shed 0 bases and J shed 2 bases, with 7 bases lying between them. As originally analysed: Amplification of reference gene primers provided the estimated nucleated cell counts. Assay used: immunoSEQ multiplex PCR; TCRdb lists only in-frame clones, some missing. V and J calls and clone size are as listed in that table; D and trimming were resolved from the DNA. The table records around 100,000 clones, 70% to 90% of them present only once. The sequenced material came from peripheral blood. The V call is TRBV7-8, the J call TRBJ1-2, with no clear D. The TCR was taken from a man in his forties or fifties in a cohort sampled during active COVID-19. CDR3: CASSLARANYGYTF. The CDR3 DNA is TGTGCCAGCAGCTTAGCGAGGGCCAACTATGGCTACACCTTC.